This passage covers 10 T cell receptor beta chains from one sample sequenced in a study of T cell responses to AZD1222 COVID-19 vaccine. Measured with immunoSEQ multiplex PCR; TCRdb has only the in-frame clones, and not every one. The sample has fewer than 100,000 clones; roughly nine tenths are singletons. The specimen was peripheral blood, collected on day 0 of AZD1222 vaccination. The receptors were sampled from an adult in good health.

The chain links TRBV3-1 (or the pseudogene TRBV3-2) to TRBJ1-3; tentative D call: TRBD1 (5 bases). This CDR3 is built from 16 residues. The V end lost 6 bases, the J end lost 2 bases, and 17 bases lay between the germline ends. Germline V CDR1 and CDR2: LGHDT, YNNKEL (reference sequence). CDR3 sequence (DNA): TGTGCCAGCAGTCGCCAGGGAGTAATGCCTGGAAACACCATATATTTT. It encodes CASSRQGVMPGNTIYF.

The rearrangement links TRBV14 to TRBJ2-3; 8 bases map to TRBD1. CDR3 length: 15 amino acids. Trimming cost V 1 base and J 3 bases; bases outside gene matches: 3. CDR1 SGHDN and CDR2 FVKESK come from the germline V gene. The CDR3 coding sequence is TGTGCCAGCAGCCAAGGGACAGGGAGAACAGATACGCAGTATTTT. Translation: CASSQGTGRTDTQYF.

The rearrangement joins TRBV24-1 to TRBJ2-3, with TRBD2 identical over 8 bases. Germline CDR1 and CDR2: KGHDR and SFDVKD. J was trimmed by 3 bases and V by 3 bases; bases with no gene match: 10. This CDR3 spans 17 amino acids. The CDR3 protein is CATSDPPSGSGTDTQYF. The CDR3 nucleotides read TGTGCCACCAGTGATCCCCCCAGCGGGAGTGGTACAGATACGCAGTATTTT.

This sequence joins TRBV24-1 and TRBJ1-2; 7 bases align to TRBD1. Germline assignment: CDR1 KGHDR and CDR2 SFDVKD. This CDR3 has 13 residues. V was pared by 7 bases and J by 4 bases, with 5 bases of the junction left unmatched. The CDR3 loop is CATSSDRVYGYTF. The CDR3, as DNA: TGTGCCACCAGCAGTGACAGGGTCTATGGCTACACCTTC.

V usage is TRBV19 and J usage is TRBJ1-3; D is unclear. The germline V and J ends were trimmed by 7 bases and 2 bases, with 15 bases remaining between them. Germline V gives CDR1 LNHDA, CDR2 SQIVND (reference sequence). The length of the CDR3 is 15 residues. This CDR3 reads CASTIGRGPGNTIYF. As DNA, the CDR3 is TGTGCCAGTACCATAGGACGCGGGCCTGGAAACACCATATATTTT.

The V call is TRBV7-3, the J call TRBJ2-1; 13 nucleotides match TRBD2. From germline, CDR1 is SGHTA and CDR2 FQGTGA. The J segment lost 5 bases and the V segment lost 5 bases, leaving 3 bases of the junction unmatched. The CDR3 consists of 15 residues. CDR3 loop: CASSRLAGGHNEQFF. In DNA, the CDR3 is TGTGCCAGCAGCCGACTAGCGGGAGGCCACAATGAGCAGTTCTTC. The whole variable domain, filled in from reference TRBV7-3 and TRBJ2-1, reads GAGVSQTPSNKVTEKGKYVELRCDPISGHTALYWYRQSLGQGPEFLIYFQGTGAADDSGLPNDRFFAVRPEGSVSTLKIQRTERGDSAVYLCASSRLAGGHNEQFFGPGTRLTVL.

The rearrangement uses TRBV29-1 and TRBJ1-4; weak D call: TRBD1 (6 bases). V was cut by 6 bases and J by 8 bases, with 16 bases left in between. The CDR3 has 13 amino acids. Germline CDR1 SQVTM, CDR2 ANQGSEA. This chain's CDR3 is CSVSTGPGEKLFF. The CDR3 nucleotides read TGCAGCGTATCGACAGGCCCGGGGGAAAAACTGTTTTTT.

The V and J genes are TRBV28 and TRBJ1-2, with 8 bases identical to TRBD1. Per germline, CDR1 MDHEN and CDR2 SYDVKM. CDR3 size: 16 residues. V lost 5 bases to trimming and J lost 6 bases; unmatched junction nucleotides: 14. The CDR3 reads CASSLRGRVRVDGYTF. The DNA for the CDR3 is TGTGCCAGCAGTCTCAGGGGGCGAGTCAGAGTTGATGGCTACACCTTC.

J is TRBJ1-2 and V is TRBV6-5; the match to TRBD1 covers 10 bases. Trimming took 2 bases from V and 6 from J; bases not matched to a gene: 3. The CDR3 spans 14 residues. CDR1 is MNHEY, CDR2 SVGAGI, per germline. The CDR3 nucleotides are TGTGCCAGCAGTTACCGGGACAGGGGCCATGGCTACACCTTC. It codes for CASSYRDRGHGYTF.

The chain joins TRBV4-1 to TRBJ1-2; possibly TRBD1 for D (5 bases). The V and J ends lost 8 bases and 8 bases respectively, with 21 bases between them. The CDR3 runs 14 residues. In germline, CDR1 is MGHRA, CDR2 YSYEKL. In DNA, the CDR3 is TGCGCCAGCGGGGGGGTCCGGGGCGCGGGCGGCTACACCTTC. Protein: CASGGVRGAGGYTF.